What follows describes a single T cell receptor beta chain. What it binds is unknown. These data are taken from a study of shared clonotypes between healthy human individuals. Broader study findings: Incomplete sequencing of sorted subsets was indicated by rarefaction despite large depth.

200 to 250 ng DNA, 30,000 to 35,000 T cell genomes, went into each sorted-subset replicate PCR. Sequenced by immunoSEQ multiplex PCR; TCRdb stores in-frame clones only, minus some. The table records 2 million to 3 million clones, 80% to 95% of them present only once. Investigators divided CD4+ cells into CD45RA+ naive and CD45RA-negative memory subsets. The sequenced material came from naive CD4+ T cells from PBMCs. Subset meaning: CD45RA+ positively selected. This receptor was obtained from a man between 18 and 29 years old in good health. Some clones in this sample may be carry-over from other donors' samples.

The CDR3 coding sequence is TGTGCCAGCAGCCCAGGGGGGGAGGCCCAGCATTTT. Its protein is CASSPGGEAQHF. The chain couples TRBV11-2 to TRBJ1-5; 7 positions match TRBD1. J gave up 11 bases and V 5 bases, and 6 bases lay outside the gene matches. The germline V gene encodes CDR1 SGHAT and CDR2 FQNNGV. The CDR3 is made up of 12 amino acids.